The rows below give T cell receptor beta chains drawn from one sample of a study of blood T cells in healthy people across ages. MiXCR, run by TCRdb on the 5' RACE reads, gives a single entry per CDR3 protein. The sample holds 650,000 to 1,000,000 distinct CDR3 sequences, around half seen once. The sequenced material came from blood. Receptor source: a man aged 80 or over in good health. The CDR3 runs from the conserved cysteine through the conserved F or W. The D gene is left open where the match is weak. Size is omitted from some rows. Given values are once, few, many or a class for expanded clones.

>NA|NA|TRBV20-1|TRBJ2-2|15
CSAPHRASGTGELFF
TGCAGTGCTCCCCACCGAGCTTCGGGAACCGGGGAGCTGTTTTTT
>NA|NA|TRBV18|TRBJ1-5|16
CASSPPGDTRTQPQHF
TGTGCCAGCTCACCACCGGGGGATACTAGGACTCAGCCCCAGCATTTT
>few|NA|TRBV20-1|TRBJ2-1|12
CSAPKGNGEQFF
TGCAGTGCCCCAAAGGGTAACGGTGAGCAGTTCTTC
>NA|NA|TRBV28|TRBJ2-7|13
CATKGGKGYEQYF
TGTGCCACCAAAGGGGGAAAGGGCTACGAGCAGTACTTC
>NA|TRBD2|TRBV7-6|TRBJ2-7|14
CASSARTSDNEQYF
TGTGCCAGCAGCGCGCGGACTAGTGATAATGAGCAGTACTTC
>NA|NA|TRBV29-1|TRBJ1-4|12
CSAGRINEKLFF
TGCAGCGCTGGCCGAATTAATGAAAAACTGTTTTTT
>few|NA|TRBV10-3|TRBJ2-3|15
CATRGAPPRYDTQYF
TGTGCCACACGCGGGGCTCCCCCGAGGTACGATACGCAGTATTTT
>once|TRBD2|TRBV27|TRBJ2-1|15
CASSVSGGPYNEQFF
TGTGCCAGCAGTGTTAGCGGGGGGCCCTACAATGAGCAGTTCTTC
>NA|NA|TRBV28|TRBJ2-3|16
CASRRTGAGGTDTQYF
TGTGCCAGCAGAAGAACAGGGGCGGGAGGCACAGATACGCAGTATTTT
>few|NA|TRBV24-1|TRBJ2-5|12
CATSDLVDEQYF
TGTGCCACCAGTGATTTGGTCGATGAGCAGTACTTC
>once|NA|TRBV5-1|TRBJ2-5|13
CASSLRPDETQYF
TGCGCCAGCAGCTTGAGGCCCGATGAGACCCAGTACTTC
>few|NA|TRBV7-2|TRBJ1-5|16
CASSLASGTSNQPQHF
TGTGCCAGCAGCTTAGCGTCAGGGACCAGCAATCAGCCCCAGCATTTT
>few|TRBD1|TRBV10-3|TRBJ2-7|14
CAISDRQGANEQYF
TGTGCCATCAGTGATAGGCAGGGGGCCAACGAGCAGTACTTC
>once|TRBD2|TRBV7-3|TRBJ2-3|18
CASSSTGFLAGVADTQYF
TGTGCCAGCAGCTCAACGGGCTTCCTAGCGGGAGTTGCAGATACGCAGTATTTT
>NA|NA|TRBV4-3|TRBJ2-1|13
CASSQSSLNEQFF
TGCGCCAGCAGCCAATCTAGCCTCAATGAGCAGTTCTTC
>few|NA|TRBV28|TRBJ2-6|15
CASRPRGTGANVLTF
TGTGCCAGCAGACCCAGGGGCACCGGGGCCAACGTCCTGACTTTC